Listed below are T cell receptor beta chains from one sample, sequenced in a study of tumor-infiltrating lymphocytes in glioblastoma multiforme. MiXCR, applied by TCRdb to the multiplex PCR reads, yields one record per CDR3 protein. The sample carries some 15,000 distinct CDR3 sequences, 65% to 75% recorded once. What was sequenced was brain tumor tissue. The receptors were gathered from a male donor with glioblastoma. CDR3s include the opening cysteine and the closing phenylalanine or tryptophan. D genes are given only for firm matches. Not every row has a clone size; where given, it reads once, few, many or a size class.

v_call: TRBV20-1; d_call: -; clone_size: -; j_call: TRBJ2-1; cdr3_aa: CSAPGAWSSYNEQFF; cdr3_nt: TGCAGTGCCCCAGGGGCTTGGAGCTCCTACAATGAGCAGTTCTTC
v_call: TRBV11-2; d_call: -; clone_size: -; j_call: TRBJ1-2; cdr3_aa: CASSPTSDAGYTF; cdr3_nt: TGTGCCAGCAGCCCTACGTCGGATGCTGGCTACACCTTC
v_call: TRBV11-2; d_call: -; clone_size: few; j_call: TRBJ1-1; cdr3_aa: CASSLSPNTEAFF; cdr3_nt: TGTGCCAGCAGCTTATCTCCGAACACTGAAGCTTTCTTT
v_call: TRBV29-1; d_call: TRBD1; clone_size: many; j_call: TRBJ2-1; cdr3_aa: CSVEDPDRGTYNEQFF; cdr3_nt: TGCAGCGTTGAAGACCCGGACAGGGGAACCTACAATGAGCAGTTCTTC
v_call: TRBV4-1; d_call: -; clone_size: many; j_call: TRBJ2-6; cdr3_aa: CASSQIPMEISGANVLTF; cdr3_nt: TGCGCCAGCAGCCAAATTCCGATGGAGATCTCTGGGGCCAACGTCCTGACTTTC
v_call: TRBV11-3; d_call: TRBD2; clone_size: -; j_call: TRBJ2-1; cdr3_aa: CASSLGLAGDNEQFF; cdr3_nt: TGTGCCAGCAGCCTGGGACTAGCGGGCGACAATGAGCAGTTCTTC
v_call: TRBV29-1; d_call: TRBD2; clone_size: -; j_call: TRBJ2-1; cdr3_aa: CSVEEVAGLNEQFF; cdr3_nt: TGCAGCGTTGAAGAAGTAGCGGGACTCAATGAGCAGTTCTTC
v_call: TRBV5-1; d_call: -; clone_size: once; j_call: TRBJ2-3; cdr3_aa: CASSQDRRTDMQCF; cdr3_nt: TGCGCCAGCAGCCAGGACCGACGCACAGATATGCAGTGTTTT
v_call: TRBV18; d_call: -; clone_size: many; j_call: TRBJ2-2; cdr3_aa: CASSPTQNTGELFF; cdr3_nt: TGTGCCAGCTCACCTACACAGAACACCGGGGAGCTGTTTTTT
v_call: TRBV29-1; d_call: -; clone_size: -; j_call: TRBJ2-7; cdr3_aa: CSVVQGRAEQYF; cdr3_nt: TGCAGCGTTGTGCAGGGGAGGGCCGAGCAGTACTTC
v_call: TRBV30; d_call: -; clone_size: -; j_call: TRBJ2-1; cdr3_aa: CAWDRAEYDDEQFF; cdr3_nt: TGTGCCTGGGATCGAGCGGAGTATGACGATGAGCAGTTCTTC
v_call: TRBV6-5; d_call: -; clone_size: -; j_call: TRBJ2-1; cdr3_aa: CAKSPRPYSDGQFF; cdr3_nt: TGTGCCAAGAGTCCCAGGCCCTATAGCGACGGACAGTTCTTC
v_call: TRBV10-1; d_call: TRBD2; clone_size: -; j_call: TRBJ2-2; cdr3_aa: CASNEMSSGRAGELFF; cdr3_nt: TGCGCCAGTAATGAAATGTCTAGCGGGAGGGCCGGGGAGCTGTTTTTT
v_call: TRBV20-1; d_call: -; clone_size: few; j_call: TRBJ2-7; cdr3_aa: CNARALVGVHEQYF; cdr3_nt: TGCAATGCTAGGGCACTTGTGGGAGTTCACGAGCAGTACTTC
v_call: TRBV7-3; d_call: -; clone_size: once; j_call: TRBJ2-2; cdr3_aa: CASENTGNSGELFF; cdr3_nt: TGTGCCAGCGAGAACACCGGAAATTCCGGGGAGCTGTTTTTT
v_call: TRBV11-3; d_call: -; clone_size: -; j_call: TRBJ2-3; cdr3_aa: CASSLTLSSDMQYF; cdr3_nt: TGTGCCAGCAGCTTAACCTTAAGTTCGGATATGCAGTATTTT
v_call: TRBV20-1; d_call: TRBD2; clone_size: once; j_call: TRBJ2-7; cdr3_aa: CSARDLDMGGYEQYF; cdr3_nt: TGCAGTGCTAGAGATCTCGACATGGGGGGGTACGAGCAGTACTTC
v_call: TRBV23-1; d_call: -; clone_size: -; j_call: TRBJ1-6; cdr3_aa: CASRLDYGDGRSPLHF; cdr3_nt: TGCGCCAGCAGGCTGGATTATGGGGACGGACGTTCACCCCTCCACTTC
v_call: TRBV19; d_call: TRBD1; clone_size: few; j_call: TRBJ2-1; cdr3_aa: CASSINRGEPFF; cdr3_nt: TGTGCCAGTAGTATCAACAGGGGGGAGCCGTTCTTC
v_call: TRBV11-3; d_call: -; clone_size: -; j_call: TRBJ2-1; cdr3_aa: CASSLDGGPPFF; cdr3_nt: TGTGCCAGCAGCTTAGATGGGGGACCCCCGTTCTTC
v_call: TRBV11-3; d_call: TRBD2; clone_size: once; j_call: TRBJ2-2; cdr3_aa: CASSRSSGVGTGELFF; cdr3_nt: TGTGCCAGCAGCAGATCTAGCGGAGTGGGCACCGGGGAGCTGTTTTTT
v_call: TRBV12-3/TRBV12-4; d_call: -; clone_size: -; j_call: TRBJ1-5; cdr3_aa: CASSMTEQPQHF; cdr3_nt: TGTGCCAGCAGCATGACAGAGCAGCCCCAGCATTTT
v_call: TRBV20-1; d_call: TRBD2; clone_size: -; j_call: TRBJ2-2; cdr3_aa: CSARASGRGNTGELFF; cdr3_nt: TGCAGTGCTAGGGCTAGCGGGAGGGGTAACACCGGGGAGCTGTTTTTT
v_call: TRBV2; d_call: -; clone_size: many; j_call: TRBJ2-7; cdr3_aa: CASSVESDGLRYEQYF; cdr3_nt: TGTGCCAGCAGTGTCGAATCTGACGGTCTTCGCTACGAGCAGTACTTC
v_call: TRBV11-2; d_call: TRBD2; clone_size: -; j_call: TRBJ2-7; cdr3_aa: CASSSGTSSYEQYF; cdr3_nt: TGTGCCAGCAGCTCCGGGACTAGCTCCTATGAGCAGTACTTC
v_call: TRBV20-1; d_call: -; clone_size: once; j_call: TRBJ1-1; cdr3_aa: CSARDGGGLESEAYF; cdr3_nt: TGCAGTGCTAGAGATGGGGGGGGACTTGAATCTGAAGCTTACTTT
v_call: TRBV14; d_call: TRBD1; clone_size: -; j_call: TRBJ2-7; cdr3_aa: CATRQGVVAYEQYF; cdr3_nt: TGTGCCACCAGGCAGGGGGTTGTCGCCTATGAGCAGTACTTC
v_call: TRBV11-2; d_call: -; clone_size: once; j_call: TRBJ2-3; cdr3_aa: CVSGTLVGEDTQYF; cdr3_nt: TGTGTCAGCGGTACTCTAGTGGGTGAAGATACGCAGTATTTT
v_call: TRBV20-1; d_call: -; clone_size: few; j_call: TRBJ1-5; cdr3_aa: CSASTGLQPQHF; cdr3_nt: TGCAGTGCTAGTACAGGGTTGCAGCCCCAGCATTTT
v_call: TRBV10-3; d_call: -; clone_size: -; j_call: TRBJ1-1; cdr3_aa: CATVNRVEGTEAFF; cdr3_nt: TGTGCCACCGTTAACAGGGTTGAGGGCACTGAAGCTTTCTTT
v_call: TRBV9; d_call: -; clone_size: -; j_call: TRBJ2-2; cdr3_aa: CASSTGTHRNTGELFF; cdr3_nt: TGTGCCAGCAGCACCGGGACACACAGAAACACCGGGGAGCTGTTTTTT
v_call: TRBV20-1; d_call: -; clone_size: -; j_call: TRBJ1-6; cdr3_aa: CSARESRGANSPLHF; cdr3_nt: TGCAGTGCTAGAGAAAGTAGGGGGGCAAATTCACCCCTCCACTTT
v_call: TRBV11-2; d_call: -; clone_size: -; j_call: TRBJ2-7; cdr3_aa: CASSTNLAVNSYEQYF; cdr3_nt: TGTGCCTCGTCGACGAATTTAGCGGTAAACTCCTATGAGCAGTACTTC
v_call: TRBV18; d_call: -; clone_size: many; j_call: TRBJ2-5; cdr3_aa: CASSLTGTGVLETQYF; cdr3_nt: TGTGCCAGCTCACTCACCGGGACGGGGGTTTTAGAGACCCAGTACTTC
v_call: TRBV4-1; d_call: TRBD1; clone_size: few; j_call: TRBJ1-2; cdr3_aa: CASSQERTGNNYGYTF; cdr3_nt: TGCGCCAGCAGCCAAGAGAGGACAGGGAACAACTATGGCTACACCTTC
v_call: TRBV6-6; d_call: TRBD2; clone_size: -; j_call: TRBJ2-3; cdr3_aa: CASSEEGGSGSDTQYF; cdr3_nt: TGTGCCAGCAGTGAGGAAGGCGGGAGTGGATCAGATACGCAGTATTTT
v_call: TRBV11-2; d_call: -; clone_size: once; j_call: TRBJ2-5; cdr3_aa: CASSLVGSVQETQYF; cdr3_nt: TGTGCCAGCAGCCTAGTTGGGTCAGTCCAAGAGACCCAGTACTTC
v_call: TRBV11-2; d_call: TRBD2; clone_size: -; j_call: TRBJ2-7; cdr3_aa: CASSSNQPLAALEGEQYF; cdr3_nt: TGTGCCAGCAGCTCCAACCAACCACTAGCGGCCCTCGAGGGGGAGCAGTACTTC
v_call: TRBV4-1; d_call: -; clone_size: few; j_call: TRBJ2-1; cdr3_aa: CASSPSQYPPYNEQFF; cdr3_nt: TGCGCCAGCAGCCCCTCCCAGTATCCCCCCTACAATGAGCAGTTCTTC
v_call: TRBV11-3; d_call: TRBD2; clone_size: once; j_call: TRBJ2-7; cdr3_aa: CANSLSSSGAYEQYF; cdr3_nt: TGTGCCAACAGCTTGTCTTCTAGCGGAGCCTACGAACAGTACTTC
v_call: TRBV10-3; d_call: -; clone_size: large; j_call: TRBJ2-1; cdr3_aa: CAISEGNEQFF; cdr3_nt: TGTGCCATCAGTGAGGGCAATGAGCAGTTCTTC
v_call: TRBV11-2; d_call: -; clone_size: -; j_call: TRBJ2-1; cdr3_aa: CASSLAPLGVSEQFF; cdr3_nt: TGTGCCAGCAGCTTGGCCCCCCTCGGGGTCAGTGAGCAGTTCTTC
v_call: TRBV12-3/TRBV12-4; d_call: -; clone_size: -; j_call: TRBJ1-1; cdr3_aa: CASSLRPQGYMNTEAFF; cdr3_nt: TGTGCCAGCAGTTTGAGACCCCAGGGGTACATGAACACTGAAGCTTTCTTT
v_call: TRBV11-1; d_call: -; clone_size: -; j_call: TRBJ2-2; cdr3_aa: CASSLLSTDTVELFF; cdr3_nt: TGTGCCAGCAGCTTGTTGTCGACGGACACCGTGGAGCTGTTTTTT
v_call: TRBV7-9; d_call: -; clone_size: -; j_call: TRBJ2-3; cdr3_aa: CASSSPESSETDTQYF; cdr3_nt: TGTGCCAGCAGCTCACCCGAATCGTCAGAGACAGATACGCAATATTTT
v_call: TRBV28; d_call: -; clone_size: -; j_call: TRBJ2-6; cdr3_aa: CAIGTAGANVLAF; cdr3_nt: TGTGCCATAGGTACGGCTGGGGCCAACGTCCTGGCTTTC
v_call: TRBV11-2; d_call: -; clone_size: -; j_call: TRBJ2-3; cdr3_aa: CAISTLVGEDTQYF; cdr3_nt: TGTGCCATCAGTACTCTAGTGGGCGAAGATACGCAGTATTTT
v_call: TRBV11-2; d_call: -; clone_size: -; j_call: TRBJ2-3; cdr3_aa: CANSPRQFTDTRHF; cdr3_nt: TGTGCCAACAGCCCGAGACAGTTCACAGATACGCGGCATTTT